This passage covers 15 T cell receptor beta chains from one sample sequenced in a study of OX40 agonist ivuxolimab in advanced cancers. TCRdb's copy holds only in-frame clones and misses some; the assay was immunoSEQ multiplex PCR. Of approximately 9,800 clones listed, about three quarters are singletons. Here the sequenced sample was CD4+ or CD8+ T cells sorted from blood, taken in a trial of the OX40 agonist ivuxolimab. The receptors here all came from an adult with an advanced solid tumor such as melanoma, head and neck, liver or kidney cancer.

The chain joins TRBV7-3 to TRBJ1-2, with TRBD1 matching 9 bases. Germline CDR1 SGHTA, CDR2 FQGTGA. The CDR3 length is 14 residues. The ends lost 4 bases at V and 4 bases at J; junction bases unmatched: 4. The CDR3 sequence is CASSYGTGFYGYTF. CDR3 coding DNA: TGTGCCAGCAGCTACGGGACAGGGTTCTATGGCTACACCTTC.

This clone has only one observation. The chain combines TRBV6-4 with TRBJ2-2; 7 nucleotides agree with TRBD2. CDR1 is MRHNA, CDR2 SNTAGT, per germline. Unmatched junction bases numbered 6, after V lost 0 bases and J lost 5 bases. This CDR3 region has 16 residues. The CDR3 loop is CASSDSPSGTTGELFF. The CDR3 nucleotides are TGTGCCAGCAGTGACTCGCCTAGCGGTACTACCGGGGAGCTGTTTTTT.

V and J are TRBV2 and TRBJ2-7, with D possibly matching TRBD2 (6 bases). The CDR3 spans 15 residues. From germline, CDR1 is SNHLY and CDR2 FYNNEI. The V end lost 4 bases, the J end lost 0 bases, and 13 bases lay between the germline ends. The CDR3 loop is CASSGLAPFSYEQYF. The CDR3 DNA follows: TGTGCCAGCAGTGGTCTAGCGCCTTTCTCCTACGAGCAGTACTTC.

The CDR3, as DNA: TGTGCCAGCAGCGTAGAACAAAGGAGCAATCAGCCCCAGCATTTT. Encoded protein: CASSVEQRSNQPQHF. The V and J genes are TRBV9 and TRBJ1-5; D remains ambiguous. The length of the CDR3 is 15 residues. Germline loops: CDR1 SGDLS, CDR2 YYNGEE. V was shortened by 0 bases and J by 1 base, with 8 bases between the two germline ends. The whole variable domain, filled in from reference TRBV9 and TRBJ1-5, reads DSGVTQTPKHLITATGQRVTLRCSPRSGDLSVYWYQQSLDQGLQFLIQYYNGEERAKGNILERFSAQQFPDLHSELNLSSLELGDSALYFCASSVEQRSNQPQHFGDGTRLSIL.

A single count supports this clone. The V and J genes are TRBV7-8 and TRBJ2-7; either TRBD1 or TRBD2 may fit D (5 bases each). CDR1 and CDR2 (germline): SGHVS, FQNEAQ. The V end lost 1 base, the J end lost 7 bases, and 17 bases lay between the germline ends. The CDR3 totals 15 residues. The chain's CDR3 is CASSLVPGQEWEQYF. In DNA, the CDR3 is TGTGCCAGCAGCTTAGTTCCGGGGCAGGAGTGGGAGCAGTACTTC.

The chain links TRBV18 to TRBJ1-4; D gene ambiguous. The CDR3 consists of 14 residues. V was trimmed by 3 bases and J by 11 bases, leaving 16 bases between them. Germline V gene data show CDR1 as KGHSH and CDR2 as LQKENI. CDR3 coding DNA: TGTGCCAGCTCACCCGGCAGTTCCCCGGAGAAACTGTTTTTT. Amino acid sequence: CASSPGSSPEKLFF.

The V call is TRBV5-1, the J call TRBJ2-3; 7 positions agree with TRBD2. After removal of 1 base from V and 0 bases from J, the junction contained 5 bases not matched to a gene. This CDR3 contains 16 residues. Germline CDR1 reads SGHRS; CDR2 reads YFSETQ. The CDR3 spells CASSLMGGVSTDTQYF. The DNA for the CDR3 is TGCGCCAGCAGCTTGATGGGAGGGGTCAGCACAGATACGCAGTATTTT.

V usage is TRBV29-1 and J usage is TRBJ2-5; D possibly matches TRBD1 or TRBD2 (5 bases each). CDR3 size: 17 residues. Per the germline V gene, CDR1 is SQVTM and CDR2 is ANQGSEA. V lost 3 bases, J lost 7 bases, and 27 bases lay in between. This CDR3 is CSVEWAQGGTPGGTQYF. CDR3 DNA: TGCAGCGTTGAGTGGGCTCAGGGTGGGACCCCTGGAGGGACCCAGTACTTC.

This chain uses TRBV28 with TRBJ2-1, with D perhaps matching TRBD1 or TRBD2 (6 bases each). The germline V gene encodes CDR1 MDHEN and CDR2 SYDVKM. This CDR3 is built from 17 residues. The germline V and J ends were trimmed by 3 bases and 11 bases, with 26 bases remaining between them. The CDR3 loop reads CASSFPVGGPRGRKQFF. The CDR3 coding sequence is TGTGCCAGCAGTTTCCCGGTCGGCGGACCCCGGGGGCGTAAGCAGTTCTTC.

V and J are TRBV6-5 and TRBJ2-7; no reliable D call. This CDR3 is 13 amino acids long. The V and J ends lost 10 bases and 1 base respectively, with 14 bases between them. CDR1 MNHEY and CDR2 SVGAGI come from the germline V gene. The CDR3 region is CATAPQLSYEQYF. The CDR3, as DNA: TGTGCCACCGCACCCCAACTTTCCTACGAGCAGTACTTC.

J is TRBJ2-7 and V is TRBV4-1; 9 bases line up with TRBD1. This CDR3 contains 16 residues. The germline V gene encodes CDR1 MGHRA and CDR2 YSYEKL. The V and J ends lost 3 bases and 2 bases, in that order; junction bases with no gene match: 8. CDR3 bases: TGCGCCAGCAGCCACCCTACCGGGACAGGGACCTACGAGCAGTACTTC. This sequence encodes CASSHPTGTGTYEQYF.

This clone was counted between two and nine times. V usage is TRBV4-3 and J usage is TRBJ2-7, with 8 nucleotides matching TRBD2. V dropped 1 base and J dropped 4; count of bases not matched to a gene: 0. From germline, CDR1 is LGHNA and CDR2 YSLEER. The CDR3 totals 13 residues. As DNA, the CDR3 is TGCGCCAGCAGCCAAGCTAGCGGGTACGAGCAGTACTTC. It yields the protein CASSQASGYEQYF.

The chain has TRBV11-2 and TRBJ2-7; 8 bases agree with TRBD2. This CDR3 spans 14 amino acids. Germline V gene lookup returns CDR1 SGHAT and CDR2 FQNNGV. The trim removed 1 base at V and 2 bases at J, leaving 1 base unmatched. CDR3 in amino acids: CASSLAGGPYEQYF. Written as DNA, the CDR3 is TGTGCCAGCAGCTTAGCGGGAGGGCCCTACGAGCAGTACTTC.

CDR3 nucleotides: TGTGCCAGCAGCCTGGGACAGGGAAAGAGCTGGGGCAATCAGCCCCAGCATTTT. It specifies CASSLGQGKSWGNQPQHF. The rearrangement uses TRBV7-2 and TRBJ1-5; 9 bases agree with TRBD1. This CDR3 comprises 18 residues. Germline trimming cut 5 bases from V and 2 bases from J; bases unmatched to any gene: 13. Germline V gives CDR1 SGHTA, CDR2 FQGNSA. Full variable domain (outside the CDR3, taken from reference TRBV7-2 and TRBJ1-5): GAGVSQSPSNKVTEKGKDVELRCDPISGHTALYWYRQSLGQGLEFLIYFQGNSAPDKSGLPSDRFSAERTGGSVSTLTIQRTQQEDSAVYLCASSLGQGKSWGNQPQHFGDGTRLSIL.

The chain employs TRBV28 and TRBJ2-1; TRBD2 agrees at 8 bases. The ends lost 6 bases at V and 1 base at J; junction bases unmatched: 8. The CDR3 length is 16 residues. Germline-derived CDR1 and CDR2 are MDHEN and SYDVKM. The CDR3 region is CASSSLAGSSYNEQFF. CDR3 DNA: TGTGCCAGCAGCTCCTTAGCGGGGTCTTCCTACAATGAGCAGTTCTTC.